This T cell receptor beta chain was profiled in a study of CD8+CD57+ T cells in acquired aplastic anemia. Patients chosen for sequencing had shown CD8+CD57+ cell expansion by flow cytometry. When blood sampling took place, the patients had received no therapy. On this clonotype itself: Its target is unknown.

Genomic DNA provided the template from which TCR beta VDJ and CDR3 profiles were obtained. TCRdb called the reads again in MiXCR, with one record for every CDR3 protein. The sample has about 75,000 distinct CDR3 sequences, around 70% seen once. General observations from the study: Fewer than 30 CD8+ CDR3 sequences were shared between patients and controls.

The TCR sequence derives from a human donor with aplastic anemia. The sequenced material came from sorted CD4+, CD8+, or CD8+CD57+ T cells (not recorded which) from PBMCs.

CDR3: CASSLDGNYGYTF. In DNA form, the CDR3 reads TGTGCCAGCAGCTTGGATGGCAACTATGGCTACACCTTC. The rearrangement links TRBV5-4 to TRBJ1-2; D is unclear. Per the germline V gene, CDR1 is SGHNT and CDR2 is YYREEE (reference sequence). Trimming took 0 bases from V and 2 from J, leaving 5 bases between them. The CDR3 runs 13 residues.